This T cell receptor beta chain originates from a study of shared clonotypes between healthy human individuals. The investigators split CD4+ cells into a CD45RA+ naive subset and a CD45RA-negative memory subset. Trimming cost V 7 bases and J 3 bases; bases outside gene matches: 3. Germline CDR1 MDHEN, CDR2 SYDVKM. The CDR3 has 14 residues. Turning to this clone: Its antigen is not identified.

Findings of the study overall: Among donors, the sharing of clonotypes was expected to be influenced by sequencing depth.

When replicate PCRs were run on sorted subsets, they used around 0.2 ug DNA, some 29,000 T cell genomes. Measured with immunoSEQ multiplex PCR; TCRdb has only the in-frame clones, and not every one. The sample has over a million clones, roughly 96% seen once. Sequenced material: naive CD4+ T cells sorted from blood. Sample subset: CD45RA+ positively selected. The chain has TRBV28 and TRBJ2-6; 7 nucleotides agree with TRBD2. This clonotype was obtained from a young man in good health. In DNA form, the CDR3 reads TGTGCCAGCATCGGGGAGGGTGGGGCCAACGTCCTGACTTTC. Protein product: CASIGEGGANVLTF.